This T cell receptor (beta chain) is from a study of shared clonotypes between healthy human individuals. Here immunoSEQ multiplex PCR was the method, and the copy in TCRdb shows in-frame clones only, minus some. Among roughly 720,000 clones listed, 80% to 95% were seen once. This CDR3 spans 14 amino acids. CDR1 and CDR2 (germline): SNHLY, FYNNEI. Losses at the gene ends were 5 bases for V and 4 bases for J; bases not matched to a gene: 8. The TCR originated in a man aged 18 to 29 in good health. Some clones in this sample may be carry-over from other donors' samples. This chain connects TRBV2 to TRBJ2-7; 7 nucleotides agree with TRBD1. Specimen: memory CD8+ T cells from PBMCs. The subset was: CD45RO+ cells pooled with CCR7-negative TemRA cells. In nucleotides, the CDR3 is TGTGCCAGCAGTACAGGGGAGTTTTCGTACGAGCAGTACTTC. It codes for CASSTGEFSYEQYF. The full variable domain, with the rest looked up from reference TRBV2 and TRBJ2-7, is EPEVTQTPSHQVTQMGQEVILRCVPISNHLYFYWYRQILGQKVEFLVSFYNNEISEKSEIFDDQFSVERPDGSNFTLKIRSTKLEDSAMYFCASSTGEFSYEQYFGPGTRLTVT.